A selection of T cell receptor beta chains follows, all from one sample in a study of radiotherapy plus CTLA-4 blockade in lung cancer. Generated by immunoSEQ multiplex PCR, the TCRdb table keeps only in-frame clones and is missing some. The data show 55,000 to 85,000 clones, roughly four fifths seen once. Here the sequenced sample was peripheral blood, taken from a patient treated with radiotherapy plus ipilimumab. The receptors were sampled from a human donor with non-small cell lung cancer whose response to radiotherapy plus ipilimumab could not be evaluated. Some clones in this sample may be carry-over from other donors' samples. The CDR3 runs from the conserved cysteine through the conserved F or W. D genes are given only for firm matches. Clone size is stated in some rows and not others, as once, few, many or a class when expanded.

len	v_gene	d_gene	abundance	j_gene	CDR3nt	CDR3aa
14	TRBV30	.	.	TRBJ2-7	TGTGCCTGGAGTCTCAAAGGCGGGGGCCCGCTGCGGTACTTC	CAWSLKGGGPLRYF
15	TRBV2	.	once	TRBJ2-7	TGTGCCAGCAGTGAAGTTTTGGGGGCGCAATACGAGCAGTACTTC	CASSEVLGAQYEQYF
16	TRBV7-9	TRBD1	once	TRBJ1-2	TGTGCCAGCAGCCCAACTACGGGGCAGGGGGTCCATGGCTACACCTTC	CASSPTTGQGVHGYTF
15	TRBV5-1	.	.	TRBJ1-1	TGCGCCAGCACCGAGACGGGTGAGGTGAACACTGAAGCTTTCTTT	CASTETGEVNTEAFF
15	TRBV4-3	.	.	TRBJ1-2	TGCGCCAGCAGCCGTGGGACATTCAGGACTGAAGGCTACACCTTC	CASSRGTFRTEGYTF
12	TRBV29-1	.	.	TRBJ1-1	TGCAGCGTTGAGCAGGGGATGACTGAAGCTTTCTTT	CSVEQGMTEAFF
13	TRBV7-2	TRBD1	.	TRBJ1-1	TGTGCCAGCAGACGTACAGGGGGCACTGAAGCTTTCTTT	CASRRTGGTEAFF
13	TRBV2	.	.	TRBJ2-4	TGTGCCAGCGCGAGGAGTTCCAAAAACATTCAGTACTTC	CASARSSKNIQYF
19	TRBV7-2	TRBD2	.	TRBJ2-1	TGTGCCAGCAGCTTAGTCTCCCTGACTAGCGGGGGGCTCTACAATGAGCAGTTCTTC	CASSLVSLTSGGLYNEQFF
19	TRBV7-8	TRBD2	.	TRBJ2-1	TGTGCCAGCAGCCCCCGGACTAGCGGGGGGCCGCGATCCTACAATGAGCAGTTCTTC	CASSPRTSGGPRSYNEQFF
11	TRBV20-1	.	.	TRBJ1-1	TGCATTTTCGACAGGAACACTGAAGCTTTCTTT	CIFDRNTEAFF
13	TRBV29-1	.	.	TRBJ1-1	TGCAGCGCGTGCCGGGATATGAACACTGAAGCTTTCTTT	CSACRDMNTEAFF
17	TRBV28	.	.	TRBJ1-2	TGTGCCAGCAGTTCAAGAGGAACAGGGCTGAGAACCGATGGCTACACCTTC	CASSSRGTGLRTDGYTF
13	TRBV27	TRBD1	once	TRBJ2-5	TGTGCCAGCGGGACAGGGGGGGGAGAGACCCAGTACTTC	CASGTGGGETQYF
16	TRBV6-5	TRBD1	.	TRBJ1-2	TGTGCCAGCAGTTACCAGGACAGGGGGCGCGGCTATGGCTACACCTTC	CASSYQDRGRGYGYTF
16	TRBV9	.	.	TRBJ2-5	TGTGCCAGCAGCGTATCCCCGTCTACAGGGCAAGAGACCCAGTACTTC	CASSVSPSTGQETQYF
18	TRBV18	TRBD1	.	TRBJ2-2	TGTGCCAGCTCACCACTCGGGACAGGGGGCGTAAACACCGGGGAGCTGTTTTTT	CASSPLGTGGVNTGELFF
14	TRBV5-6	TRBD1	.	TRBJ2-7	TGTGCCAGCAGCTGGGGGACAGCTTCCTACGAGCAGTACTTC	CASSWGTASYEQYF
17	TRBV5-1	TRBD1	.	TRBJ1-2	TGCGCCAGCAGCGTGGAGGGCCGCACAGGGGTTAACTATGGCTACACCTTC	CASSVEGRTGVNYGYTF
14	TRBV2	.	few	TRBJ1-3	TGTGCCAGCAGTGAATCCAGCTCTGGAAACACCATATATTTT	CASSESSSGNTIYF
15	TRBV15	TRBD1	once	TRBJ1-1	TGTGCCACCAGGGTCGGGGCAGGGGGCTGGGGTGAAGCTTTCTTT	CATRVGAGGWGEAFF
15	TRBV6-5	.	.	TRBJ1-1	TGTGCCAGCAGTTACCAATCTCTACAGGGCGGGGGAGCTTTCTTT	CASSYQSLQGGGAFF
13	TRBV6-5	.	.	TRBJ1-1	TGTGCCAGCAGCCTTGAAGCAGGGGTTGAAGCTTTCTTT	CASSLEAGVEAFF
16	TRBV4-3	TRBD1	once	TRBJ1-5	TGCGCCAGCAGCCAAGATCTCGGACAGGGTTATCAGCCCCAGCATTTT	CASSQDLGQGYQPQHF